The 27 T cell receptor beta chains reported below all come from one sample, sequenced in a study of blood T cells in healthy people across ages. A second PCR of 7 to 11 cycles used a sample-barcoded 5' primer and a J-beta primer mix. MiXCR, applied by TCRdb to the 5' RACE reads, yields one record per CDR3 protein. The profile shows about 1.5 million distinct CDR3 sequences, approximately 42% of them singletons. The sequenced material came from blood. The origin of the receptors is a woman aged 18-29 years in good health.

This clonotype appeared a few times. This chain joins TRBV20-1 and TRBJ1-5; TRBD1 matches 9 bases. V shed 3 bases, J shed 0 bases, and the junction held 15 bases outside the gene matches. The CDR3 consists of 19 residues. CDR1 DFQATT and CDR2 SNEGSKA come from the germline V gene (reference sequence). CDR3 DNA: TGCAGTGCTAGCAAACCCGGGACAGGGTCCCGATATAGCAATCAGCCCCAGCATTTT. This encodes CSASKPGTGSRYSNQPQHF.

V and J are TRBV2 and TRBJ1-4, with a possible D match to TRBD1 (5 bases). Trimming stripped 7 bases from V and 16 bases from J, with 16 bases between. Germline V gives CDR1 SNHLY, CDR2 FYNNEI. The CDR3 is 11 amino acids. The CDR3 nucleotides are TGTGCCAGCAATATCGGGGCGGCAAAGTTTTTT. Translating it yields CASNIGAAKFF.

This chain connects TRBV24-1 to TRBJ1-5; possible D gene TRBD1, 5 bases. Trimming cost V 6 bases and J 4 bases, with 12 bases left between them. Germline CDR1 and CDR2: KGHDR and SFDVKD. The CDR3 has 14 amino acids. CDR3 nucleotide sequence: TGTGCCACCAGTCCGGGACTTCTAAATCAGCCCCAGCATTTT. This translates into CATSPGLLNQPQHF.

This clonotype showed up many times. The chain recombines TRBV12-3 or TRBV12-4 with TRBJ2-3; 11 bases line up with TRBD2. The CDR3 sequence is 17 residues long. J lost 6 bases, V lost 3 bases, and 11 bases had no gene match. This CDR3 is CASSFLSSSGGKDTQYF. The DNA of the CDR3 is TGTGCCAGCAGTTTCCTCTCCTCTAGCGGGGGGAAGGATACGCAGTATTTT.

This clonotype has at least ten counts. The chain employs TRBV7-2 and TRBJ1-5, with D possibly being TRBD1 (5 bases). Germline loops: CDR1 SGHTA, CDR2 FQGNSA. The CDR3 extends over 15 amino acids. V was trimmed by 3 bases and J by 3 bases, leaving 12 bases between them. The CDR3 sequence is CASSFRGGNNQPQHF. CDR3 in DNA: TGTGCCAGCAGCTTTCGCGGGGGGAACAATCAGCCCCAGCATTTT.

The chain recombines TRBV7-8 with TRBJ1-6; the D is unclear. Germline CDR1 is SGHVS and CDR2 is FQNEAQ. The CDR3 sequence is 15 residues long. V lost 6 bases, J lost 7 bases, and 16 bases lay in between. Written as DNA, the CDR3 is TGTGCCAGCAGATTCTCCTCCCGGCTCAATTCACCCCTCCACTTT. Translated: CASRFSSRLNSPLHF.

This sequence joins TRBV7-2 and TRBJ1-5, with D uncertain. CDR3 size: 13 residues. Germline CDR1 is SGHTA and CDR2 is FQGNSA. The V and J ends lost 2 bases and 5 bases respectively, with 7 bases between them. This CDR3 reads CASSLQAYQPQHF. Here the CDR3 DNA reads TGTGCCAGCAGCTTACAGGCCTATCAGCCCCAGCATTTT.

The genes are TRBV7-2 and TRBJ2-7; D is uncertain. The length of the CDR3 is 15 residues. Trimming left V 2 bases short and J 2 bases short, with 13 bases between. The germline gives CDR1 SGHTA, CDR2 FQGNSA. CDR3 sequence: CASSLIDGGPYEQYF. DNA of the CDR3: TGTGCCAGCAGCTTAATCGACGGCGGACCCTACGAGCAGTACTTC.

This chain joins TRBV10-3 and TRBJ1-4; 9 bases are shared with TRBD1. Germline trimming cut 8 bases from V and 4 bases from J; bases unmatched to any gene: 2. This CDR3 is 13 amino acids long. Germline assignment: CDR1 ENHRY and CDR2 SYGVKD. Written as DNA, the CDR3 is TGTGCCATCCGGGACAGGGATAATGAAAAACTGTTTTTT. Translated, it gives CAIRDRDNEKLFF.

The chain uses TRBV7-2 and TRBJ2-7; unclear D gene. Per the germline V gene, CDR1 is SGHTA and CDR2 is FQGNSA. This CDR3 is built from 14 residues. V dropped 2 bases and J dropped 2 bases, with 10 bases sitting between them. The CDR3 loop is CASSLMQRTYEQYF. CDR3 coding DNA: TGTGCCAGCAGCTTAATGCAACGCACCTACGAGCAGTACTTC.

There are a few counts of this clonotype. The rearrangement joins TRBV9 to TRBJ2-1, with D uncertain. CDR3 length equals 13 residues. V gave up 0 bases and J gave up 6 bases, with 7 bases separating them. Germline lookup yields CDR1 SGDLS and CDR2 YYNGEE. The CDR3 bases are TGTGCCAGCAGCGTAGACGGCCCCAATGAGCAGTTCTTC. Its translation: CASSVDGPNEQFF.

The chain combines TRBV12-3 or TRBV12-4 with TRBJ1-5; TRBD1 aligns across 8 bases. The V segment lost 4 bases and the J segment 4 bases; nucleotides outside the gene matches: 15. The CDR3 totals 18 residues. The CDR3 sequence: CASSSWATGGKRNQPQHF. As DNA, the CDR3 is TGTGCCAGCAGTTCATGGGCCACAGGGGGTAAACGTAATCAGCCCCAGCATTTT.

The V call is TRBV20-1, the J call TRBJ2-7; 9 bases line up with TRBD1. V shed 6 bases and J 2 bases; nucleotides not matched to a gene: 8. Germline V lookup: CDR1 DFQATT, CDR2 SNEGSKA (reference sequence). The length of the CDR3 is 14 residues. The CDR3 sequence is CSASDRGVTYEQYF. The CDR3 DNA sequence: TGCAGTGCATCCGACAGGGGGGTTACCTACGAGCAGTACTTC.

V and J are TRBV7-2 and TRBJ1-2, with D tentatively TRBD1 (6 bases). Trimming took 4 bases from V and 5 from J, leaving 17 bases between them. The CDR3 runs 15 residues. CDR1 and CDR2 from the germline V gene are SGHTA and FQGNSA. This CDR3 reads CASSSTTGVIYGYTF. Here the CDR3 DNA reads TGTGCCAGCAGCTCGACGACAGGAGTGATTTATGGCTACACCTTC. Variable domain in full (rest from reference TRBV7-2 and TRBJ1-2): GAGVSQSPSNKVTEKGKDVELRCDPISGHTALYWYRQSLGQGLEFLIYFQGNSAPDKSGLPSDRFSAERTGGSVSTLTIQRTQQEDSAVYLCASSSTTGVIYGYTFGSGTRLTVV.

The chain joins TRBV11-2 to TRBJ2-1; D tentatively reads TRBD1 or TRBD2 (5 bases each). The CDR3 extends over 14 amino acids. Trimming took 5 bases from V and 8 from J, leaving 16 bases between them. The V gene's germline CDR1 is SGHAT and CDR2 FQNNGV. In nucleotides, the CDR3 is TGTGCCAGCAGCGGGGCGGGCCCTCGGGATGAGCAGTTCTTC. Translation: CASSGAGPRDEQFF.

The sample holds a few counts of this clonotype. The gene calls are TRBV4-3 and TRBJ2-6; D unclear. CDR1 is LGHNA and CDR2 is YSLEER in the germline V gene. V lost 4 bases to trimming and J lost 0 bases, with 22 bases between them. This CDR3 comprises 20 residues. CDR3 residues: CASSRYLPTVDPSGANVLTF. Written as DNA, the CDR3 is TGCGCCAGCAGCCGCTACCTGCCCACAGTAGACCCCTCTGGGGCCAACGTCCTGACTTTC.

CDR3 DNA: TGTGCCAGCAGACCGGGACAGGGACCAGATACGCAGTATTTT. This encodes CASRPGQGPDTQYF. This chain links TRBV6-6 with TRBJ2-3, with 9 bases fitting TRBD1. After removal of 6 bases from V and 4 bases from J, the junction contained 5 bases not matched to a gene. This CDR3 is 14 amino acids long. The germline gives CDR1 MNHNY, CDR2 SVGAGI (reference sequence).

Regarding this clonotype: The junction differs from germline at one of its ends, possibly a read error. The chain is built from TRBV4-3 and TRBJ1-4, with unresolved D. The CDR3 length is 15 residues. From germline, CDR1 is LGHNA and CDR2 YSLEER. DNA of the CDR3: TGCGCCAGCAGCCAAGTCGGCGCAACTAATGAAGAACTGTTTTTT. Amino acid sequence: CASSQVGATNEELFF.

The V and J genes are TRBV7-9 and TRBJ1-1; D perhaps matches TRBD1 (5 bases). The CDR3 sequence is 15 residues long. V was shortened by 3 bases and J by 5 bases, with 16 bases between the two germline ends. CDR1 SEHNR and CDR2 FQNEAQ come from the germline V gene (reference sequence). CDR3 bases: TGTGCCAGCAGCTTCAGTGGGGGAGGAGAGACTGAAGCTTTCTTT. Its protein is CASSFSGGGETEAFF.

This sequence joins TRBV7-9 and TRBJ1-1; possible D gene TRBD1, 6 bases. V was trimmed by 5 bases and J by 5 bases, leaving 18 bases between them. The CDR3 extends over 15 amino acids. Germline V gene lookup returns CDR1 SEHNR and CDR2 FQNEAQ (reference sequence). CDR3 nucleotide sequence: TGTGCCAGCAGCCTGGCCCAGGGGAGAGGGACTGAAGCTTTCTTT. As protein: CASSLAQGRGTEAFF.

This clonotype was detected a few times. The V gene is TRBV7-2, the J gene TRBJ2-7, with 9 positions matching TRBD2. In germline, CDR1 is SGHTA, CDR2 FQGNSA. Unmatched junction bases numbered 5, after V lost 5 bases and J lost 0 bases. This CDR3 region has 15 residues. The chain's CDR3 is CASSTRTSDSYEQYF. Here the CDR3 DNA reads TGTGCCAGCAGCACTCGGACTAGCGACTCCTACGAGCAGTACTTC.

The rearrangement uses TRBV7-9 and TRBJ2-4; 8 positions agree with TRBD1. TRBJ2-7 explains the end of the DNA better; the J call may be wrong. The CDR3 loop spans 14 amino acids. Germline values: CDR1 SEHNR, CDR2 FQNEAQ (reference sequence). The CDR3 DNA sequence: TGTGCCAGCAGCTTCCAGGGGGCAGCCTACGAGCAGTACTTC. This codes for CASSFQGAAYEQYF.

The chain uses TRBV29-1 and TRBJ2-5; D gene unclear. The CDR3 covers 13 residues. Trimming pared 4 bases from V and 1 base from J, leaving 10 bases between. Germline V gene lookup returns CDR1 SQVTM and CDR2 ANQGSEA. The CDR3 spells CSVVAWSQETQYF. The CDR3 DNA follows: TGCAGCGTTGTTGCTTGGAGCCAAGAGACCCAGTACTTC.

This clonotype has only one observation. The chain employs TRBV6-2 or TRBV6-3 and TRBJ2-1; no reliable D call. The end of the DNA is better explained by TRBJ2-7, so the J call may be wrong. Germline CDR1 is MNHEY and CDR2 is SVGEGT. The CDR3 length is 11 residues. DNA for the CDR3: TGTGCCAGCACTCACAACAATGAGCAGTACTTC. Amino acid sequence: CASTHNNEQYF.

This clonotype was counted between two and nine times. The chain recombines TRBV4-3 with TRBJ2-1, with D possibly TRBD2 on 6 matching bases. TRBJ2-7 matches the DNA end more closely, so the J call is doubtful. This CDR3 spans 16 amino acids. CDR1 and CDR2 from the germline V gene are LGHNA and YSLEER. The CDR3 nucleotides read TGCGCCAGCAGCCAAGGACTAGAGCCCCTGTACAATGAGCAGTACTTC. This sequence encodes CASSQGLEPLYNEQYF.

The chain carries TRBV3-1 and TRBJ2-7, with 8 positions matching TRBD1. The V and J ends lost 2 bases and 4 bases, in that order; junction bases with no gene match: 7. From germline, CDR1 is LGHDT and CDR2 YNNKEL (reference sequence). CDR3 length: 15 amino acids. The CDR3 region has the DNA TGTGCCAGCAGCCAACTGACAGGGGCAATTTACGAGCAGTACTTC. It specifies CASSQLTGAIYEQYF.

This clonotype was detected only a few times. This chain links TRBV7-2 with TRBJ1-6; D gene uncertain. The CDR3 covers 16 residues. CDR1 and CDR2 from the germline V gene are SGHTA and FQGNSA. V lost 5 bases, J lost 7 bases, and 18 bases lay in between. The CDR3 DNA follows: TGTGCCAGCAGCCGCTGGGCAGTCCCCGAAAATTCACCCCTCCACTTT. This encodes CASSRWAVPENSPLHF.